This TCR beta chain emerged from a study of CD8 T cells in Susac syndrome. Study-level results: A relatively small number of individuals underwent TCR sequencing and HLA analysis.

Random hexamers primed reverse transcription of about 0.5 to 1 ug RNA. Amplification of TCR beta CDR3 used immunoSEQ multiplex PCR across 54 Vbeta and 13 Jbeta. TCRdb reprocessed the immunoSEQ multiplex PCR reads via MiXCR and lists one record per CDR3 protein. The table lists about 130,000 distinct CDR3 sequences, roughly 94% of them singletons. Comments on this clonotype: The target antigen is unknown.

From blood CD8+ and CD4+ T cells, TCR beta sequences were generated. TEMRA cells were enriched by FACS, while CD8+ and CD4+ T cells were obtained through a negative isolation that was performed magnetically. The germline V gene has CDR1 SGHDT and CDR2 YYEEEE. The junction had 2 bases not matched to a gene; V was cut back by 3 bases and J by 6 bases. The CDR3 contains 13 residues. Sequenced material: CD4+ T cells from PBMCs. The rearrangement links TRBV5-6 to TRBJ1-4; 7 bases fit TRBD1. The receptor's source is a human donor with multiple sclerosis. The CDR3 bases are TGTGCCAGCAGCTCAGGGGGGTATGAAAAACTGTTTTTT. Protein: CASSSGGYEKLFF.